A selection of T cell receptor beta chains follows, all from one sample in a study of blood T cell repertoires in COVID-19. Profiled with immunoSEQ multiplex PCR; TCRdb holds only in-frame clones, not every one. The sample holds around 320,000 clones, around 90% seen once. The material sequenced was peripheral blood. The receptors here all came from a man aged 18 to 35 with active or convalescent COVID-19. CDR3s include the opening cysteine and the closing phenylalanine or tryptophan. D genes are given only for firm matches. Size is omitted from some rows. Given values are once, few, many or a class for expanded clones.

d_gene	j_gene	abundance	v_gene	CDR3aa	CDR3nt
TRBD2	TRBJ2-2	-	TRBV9	CASSVDSSGSTGELFF	TGTGCCAGCAGCGTAGATTCTAGCGGGAGTACCGGGGAGCTGTTTTTT
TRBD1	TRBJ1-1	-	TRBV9	CASSPRTGVAEAFF	TGTGCCAGCAGCCCACGGACAGGGGTAGCTGAAGCTTTCTTT
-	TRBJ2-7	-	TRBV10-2	CASSSSGYEQYF	TGCGCCAGCTCTAGTTCCGGCTACGAGCAGTACTTC
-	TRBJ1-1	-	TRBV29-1	CSVASGWGMNTEAFF	TGCAGCGTTGCGAGCGGGTGGGGAATGAACACTGAAGCTTTCTTT
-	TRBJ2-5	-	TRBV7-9	CASSLVRGEETQYF	TGTGCCAGCAGCTTAGTAAGAGGAGAAGAGACCCAGTACTTC
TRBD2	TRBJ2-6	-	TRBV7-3	CASSLGLYSGANVLTF	TGTGCCAGCAGCTTGGGACTATACTCTGGGGCCAACGTCCTGACTTTC
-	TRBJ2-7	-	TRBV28	CASRTGLFSYEQYF	TGTGCCAGCAGAACAGGGTTATTCTCCTACGAGCAGTACTTC
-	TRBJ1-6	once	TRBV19	CASTEGRINSPLHF	TGTGCCAGTACCGAAGGCAGGATAAATTCACCCCTCCACTTT
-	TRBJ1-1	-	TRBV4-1	CASSLVRGNTEAFF	TGCGCCAGCAGTCTGGTCAGGGGAAACACTGAAGCTTTCTTT
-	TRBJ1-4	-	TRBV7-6	CASSLDLRREKLFF	TGTGCCAGCAGCTTAGATCTCCGGCGGGAAAAACTGTTTTTT
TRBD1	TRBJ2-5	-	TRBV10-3	CAISVAGTGKETQYF	TGTGCCATCAGTGTCGCCGGGACAGGGAAAGAGACCCAGTACTTC
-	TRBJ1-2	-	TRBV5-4	CASTLPGYRGYTF	TGTGCCAGCACTTTACCGGGTTACCGTGGCTACACCTTC
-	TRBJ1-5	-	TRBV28	CASSLVLSNQPQHF	TGTGCCAGCAGTTTGGTACTTAGCAATCAGCCCCAGCATTTT
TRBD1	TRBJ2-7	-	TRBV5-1	CASSRVDGQGITYEQYF	TGCGCCAGCAGCCGTGTAGATGGACAGGGGATAACTTACGAGCAGTACTTC
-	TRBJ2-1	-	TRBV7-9	CASSFSFRGNEQFF	TGTGCCAGCAGCTTCTCGTTTCGGGGGAATGAGCAGTTCTTC
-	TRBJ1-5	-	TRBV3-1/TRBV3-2	CASSPTGLRNQPQHF	TGTGCCAGCAGCCCCACTGGGCTACGCAATCAGCCCCAGCATTTT
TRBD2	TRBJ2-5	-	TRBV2	CASSGPGLVKETQYF	TGTGCCAGCAGTGGGCCGGGACTAGTAAAAGAGACCCAGTACTTC
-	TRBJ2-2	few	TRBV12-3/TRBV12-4	CASKTNTGELFF	TGTGCCAGCAAGACTAACACCGGGGAGCTGTTTTTT
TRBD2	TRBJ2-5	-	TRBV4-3	CASSQDWGGGAAETQYF	TGCGCCAGCAGCCAAGATTGGGGCGGGGGGGCCGCAGAGACCCAGTACTTC
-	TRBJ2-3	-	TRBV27	CASSFIWPPGTDTQYF	TGTGCCAGCAGTTTCATCTGGCCCCCTGGCACAGATACGCAGTATTTT
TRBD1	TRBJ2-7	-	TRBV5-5	CASSSTGEQYF	TGTGCCAGCAGTTCGACAGGGGAGCAGTACTTC
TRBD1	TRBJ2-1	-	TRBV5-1	CASDWTGGDEQFF	TGCGCCAGCGACTGGACAGGGGGCGATGAGCAGTTCTTC
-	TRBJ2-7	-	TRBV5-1	CASSLQGGYEQYF	TGCGCCAGCAGCTTACAGGGTGGGTACGAGCAGTACTTC
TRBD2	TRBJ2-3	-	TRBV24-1	CATSELAGGVDTQYF	TGTGCCACCAGTGAGCTAGCGGGGGGGGTAGATACGCAGTATTTT
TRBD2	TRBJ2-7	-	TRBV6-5	CASSLAGEVYEQYF	TGTGCCAGCAGTCTAGCGGGAGAGGTATACGAGCAGTACTTC
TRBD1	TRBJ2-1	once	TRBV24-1	CATSPSRGSYNEQFF	TGTGCCACCAGCCCAAGCAGGGGGTCCTACAATGAGCAGTTCTTC
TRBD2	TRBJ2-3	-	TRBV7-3	CASSSTSGTDTQYF	TGTGCCAGCAGCTCGACTAGCGGGACAGATACGCAGTATTTT
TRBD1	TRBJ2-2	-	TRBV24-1	CATGTVLHSTGELFF	TGTGCCACCGGGACAGTACTACACTCCACCGGGGAGCTGTTTTTT
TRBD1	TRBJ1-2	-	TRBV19	CASEPLGTGVYRNGYTF	TGTGCCAGTGAGCCCCTCGGGACAGGGGTGTATCGGAATGGCTACACCTTC
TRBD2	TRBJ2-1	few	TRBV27	CATRVAGGDNEQFF	TGTGCCACCAGAGTAGCGGGAGGAGACAATGAGCAGTTCTTC
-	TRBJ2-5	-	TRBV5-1	CASSLWARQETQYF	TGCGCCAGCAGCTTGTGGGCCCGCCAAGAGACCCAGTACTTC
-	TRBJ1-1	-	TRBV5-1	CASSNTGSPTEAFF	TGCGCCAGCAGCAACACAGGTTCGCCCACTGAAGCTTTCTTT
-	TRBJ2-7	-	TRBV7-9	CASSLAGADEQYF	TGTGCCAGCAGCTTAGCGGGAGCGGACGAGCAGTACTTC
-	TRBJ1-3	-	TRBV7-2	CASSYKGGNTIYF	TGTGCCAGCAGCTATAAGGGGGGAAACACCATATATTTT
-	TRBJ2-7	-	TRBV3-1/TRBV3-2	CASSPGSRYEQYF	TGTGCCAGCAGCCCAGGGTCGCGTTACGAGCAGTACTTC
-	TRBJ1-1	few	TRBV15	CATSSPSQGNTEAFF	TGTGCCACCAGCAGCCCTTCCCAGGGGAACACTGAAGCTTTCTTT
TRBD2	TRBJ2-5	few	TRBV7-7	CASSPSGGGKETQYF	TGTGCCAGCAGCCCTAGCGGCGGGGGTAAAGAGACCCAGTACTTC
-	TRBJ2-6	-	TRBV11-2	CASSFSPSGANVLTF	TGTGCCAGCAGCTTTAGCCCCAGTGGGGCCAACGTCCTGACTTTC
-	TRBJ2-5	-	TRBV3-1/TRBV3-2	CASSRGIQETQYF	TGTGCCAGCAGCCGCGGAATCCAAGAGACCCAGTACTTC
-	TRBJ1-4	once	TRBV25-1	CASSELPNEKLFF	TGTGCCAGCAGTGAACTCCCCAATGAAAAACTGTTTTTT
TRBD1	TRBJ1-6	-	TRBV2	CATSDRGRNSPLHF	TGTGCCACCTCAGACAGGGGGAGAAATTCACCCCTCCACTTT
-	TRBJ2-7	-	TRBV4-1	CASSPQYRVYEQYF	TGCGCCAGCAGCCCTCAATACAGGGTTTACGAGCAGTACTTC
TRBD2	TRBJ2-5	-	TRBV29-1	CSAGTSGGSFPISLYQETQYF	TGCAGCGCCGGGACTAGCGGGGGGTCATTTCCTATCTCCTTGTACCAAGAGACCCAGTACTTC
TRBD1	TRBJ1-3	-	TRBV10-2	CASSESATGVGNTIYF	TGCGCCAGCAGTGAGTCAGCGACAGGGGTAGGAAACACCATATATTTT
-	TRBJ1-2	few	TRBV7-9	CASSLGQPGDYGYTF	TGTGCCAGCAGCCTTGGACAGCCCGGAGACTATGGCTACACCTTC
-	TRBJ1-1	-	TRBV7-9	CASSLRGGANTEAFF	TGTGCCAGCAGCTTACGAGGGGGTGCGAACACTGAAGCTTTCTTT
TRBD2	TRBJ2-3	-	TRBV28	CASSLWASGSTDTQYF	TGTGCCAGCAGTTTATGGGCTAGCGGGAGCACAGATACGCAGTATTTT
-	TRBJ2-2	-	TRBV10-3	CAPLWGKGVNTGELFF	TGTGCCCCACTGTGGGGAAAGGGGGTGAACACCGGGGAGCTGTTTTTT
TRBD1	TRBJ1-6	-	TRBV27	CASSRDREGSPLHF	TGTGCCAGCAGCCGGGACAGGGAGGGTTCACCCCTCCACTTT
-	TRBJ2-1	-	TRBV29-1	CSCGATSGEQFF	TGCAGCTGCGGAGCCACGAGCGGTGAGCAGTTCTTC
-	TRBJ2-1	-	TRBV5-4	CASSLAGVSYNEQFF	TGTGCCAGCAGCTTGGCGGGAGTGTCCTACAATGAGCAGTTCTTC
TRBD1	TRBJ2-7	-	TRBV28	CASSAPGTVYLYEQYF	TGTGCCAGCAGTGCCCCCGGGACAGTTTACCTCTACGAGCAGTACTTC
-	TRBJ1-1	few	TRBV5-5	CASARDTTNTEAFF	TGTGCCAGCGCTCGGGACACTACGAACACTGAAGCTTTCTTT
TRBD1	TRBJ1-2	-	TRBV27	CASSRGLGGYTF	TGTGCCAGCAGCAGGGGGCTGGGGGGCTACACCTTC
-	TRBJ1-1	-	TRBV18	CASSPGAVMNTEAFF	TGTGCCAGCTCACCAGGGGCGGTTATGAACACTGAAGCTTTCTTT
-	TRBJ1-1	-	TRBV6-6	CASTRATEAFF	TGTGCCAGCACCAGGGCTACTGAAGCTTTCTTT
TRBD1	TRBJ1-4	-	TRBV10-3	CAISAGTGNEKLFF	TGTGCCATCAGTGCCGGGACAGGGAATGAAAAACTGTTTTTT
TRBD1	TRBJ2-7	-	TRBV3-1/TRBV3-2	CASSQTGTGVYEQYF	TGTGCCAGCAGCCAAACCGGGACAGGGGTCTACGAGCAGTACTTC
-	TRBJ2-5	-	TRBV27	CASSRVVQETQYF	TGTGCCAGCAGTCGGGTAGTGCAAGAGACCCAGTACTTC